This T cell receptor (beta chain) was sequenced in a study of T-cell reconstitution after alpha-beta-depleted transplantation in children. The CDR3 is 14 amino acids. CDR1 is SQVTM, CDR2 ANQGSEA, per germline. V dropped 4 bases and J dropped 7; count of bases not matched to a gene: 7. This clonotype was counted ten times or more. Preparation of the TCRbeta library used unique molecular identifiers. TCRdb recomputed calls from the PCR reads with MiXCR, one row per CDR3 protein. The repertoire consists of 190,000 or so distinct CDR3 sequences, with around 6.8% occurring once and the leading ten covering about 3%.

Material: PBMCs from the stem cell graft donor, obtained from the stem cell graft. This chain links TRBV29-1 with TRBJ2-1; 10 positions agree with TRBD2. This receptor was identified in a human donor who donated a stem cell graft to a child with Wiskott-Aldrich syndrome. The CDR3 sequence is CSVGPSGSVNEQFF. Here the CDR3 DNA reads TGCAGCGTTGGGCCTAGCGGGAGTGTGAATGAGCAGTTCTTC.